One and the same sample provided the 18 T cell receptor beta chains below, sequenced in a study of identifying expanded T cells in peripheral blood. Method: immunoSEQ multiplex PCR; TCRdb's copy keeps in-frame clones and lacks some. The sample lists roughly 100,000 clones; 88% were seen once. Sequencing was carried out using blood. These receptors all stem from a person aged 18-69 years in good health.

This sequence joins TRBV30 and TRBJ1-5; D remains unclear. Trimming left V 0 bases short and J 4 bases short, with 10 bases between. CDR3 length equals 14 residues. Germline CDR1 GTSNPN, CDR2 SVGIG (reference sequence). This CDR3 is CAWSVSQLNQPQHF. For the CDR3, the DNA is TGTGCCTGGAGTGTCAGTCAGTTAAATCAGCCCCAGCATTTT.

Points on this clone: The identical CDR3 is also encoded by other nucleotide sequences in the sample. The V call is TRBV5-1, the J call TRBJ2-7; 10 nucleotides match TRBD1. This CDR3 contains 16 residues. After removal of 4 bases from V and 3 bases from J, the junction contained 10 bases not matched to a gene. CDR1 and CDR2 (germline): SGHRS, YFSETQ. CDR3 in DNA: TGCGCCAGCAGCAGGTTGTGGGACAGGGGAGACTACGAGCAGTACTTC. Translated, it gives CASSRLWDRGDYEQYF.

The rearrangement uses TRBV28 and TRBJ1-5; D possibly corresponds to TRBD1 (6 bases). The CDR3 sequence is 14 residues long. Germline CDR1 is MDHEN and CDR2 is SYDVKM. The V end was cut by 8 bases, the J end by 2 bases, with 13 bases between. The CDR3 DNA is TGTGCCAGCGAGCGCTCAGGGGGCAATCAGCCCCAGCATTTT. Translating it yields CASERSGGNQPQHF.

V usage is TRBV4-2 and J usage is TRBJ2-2, with TRBD2 matching 8 bases. Losses at the gene ends were 0 bases for V and 4 bases for J; bases not matched to a gene: 10. The CDR3 is 18 residues long. Germline CDR1 LGHNA, CDR2 YNFKEQ. CDR3 nucleotide sequence: TGTGCCAGCAGCCAAGAGGGGCAGCGGGAGAGCGGCACCGGGGAGCTGTTTTTT. Amino acids: CASSQEGQRESGTGELFF.

V is TRBV2 and J is TRBJ2-3; TRBD2 matches 7 bases. V was clipped by 7 bases and J by 8 bases; unmatched bases: 6. The CDR3 has 12 residues. In germline, CDR1 is SNHLY, CDR2 FYNNEI. CDR3 region: CASTREEVTQYF. DNA of the CDR3: TGTGCCAGCACTCGGGAGGAGGTTACGCAGTATTTT.

This clone was observed a handful of times. This chain uses TRBV7-2 with TRBJ2-7; 7 nucleotides agree with TRBD1. The germline V gene encodes CDR1 SGHTA and CDR2 FQGNSA. The CDR3 covers 15 residues. The V and J ends lost 3 bases and 2 bases, in that order; junction bases with no gene match: 7. The CDR3 is CASSFLAGGTYEQYF. The CDR3 nucleotides are TGTGCCAGCAGCTTTTTGGCAGGGGGAACCTACGAGCAGTACTTC.

J is TRBJ2-1 and V is TRBV28; D is perhaps TRBD2 (5 bases). CDR1 and CDR2 from the germline V gene are MDHEN and SYDVKM. The CDR3 runs 12 residues. V lost 6 bases and J 5 bases, leaving 8 bases between the germline ends. CDR3: CASRSADNEQFF. The CDR3 nucleotides are TGTGCCAGCAGGTCAGCGGACAATGAGCAGTTCTTC.

The genes are TRBV6-1 and TRBJ2-5, with D possibly being TRBD1 (6 bases). Per the germline V gene, CDR1 is MNHNS and CDR2 is SASEGT. This CDR3 has 14 amino acids. Trimming cost V 6 bases and J 7 bases, with 18 bases left between them. The CDR3 coding sequence is TGTGCCAGCAGAGGCCAGGGGATTGGGGGGACCCAGTACTTC. This gives the protein CASRGQGIGGTQYF.

The CDR3 is CASSVGHRDIYGYTF. CDR3 sequence (DNA): TGTGCCAGCAGCGTCGGGCACAGGGACATTTATGGCTACACCTTC. The V gene is TRBV14, the J gene TRBJ1-2, with a weak D call TRBD1 (6 bases). This CDR3 region has 15 residues. V lost 5 bases, J lost 5 bases, and 18 bases lay in between. Germline values: CDR1 SGHDN, CDR2 FVKESK.

This sequence joins TRBV9 and TRBJ2-3; 7 nucleotides align to TRBD2. Germline CDR1 SGDLS, CDR2 YYNGEE. J gave up 2 bases and V 3 bases, and 9 bases lay outside the gene matches. The CDR3 extends over 16 amino acids. The CDR3 protein is CASSAGTNGYTDTQYF. For the CDR3, the DNA is TGTGCCAGCAGCGCCGGGACTAATGGCTACACAGATACGCAGTATTTT. Full variable domain (outside the CDR3, taken from reference TRBV9 and TRBJ2-3): DSGVTQTPKHLITATGQRVTLRCSPRSGDLSVYWYQQSLDQGLQFLIQYYNGEERAKGNILERFSAQQFPDLHSELNLSSLELGDSALYFCASSAGTNGYTDTQYFGPGTRLTVL.

The chain employs TRBV5-1 and TRBJ2-4, with a tentative D call TRBD1 (7 bases). CDR1 is SGHRS, CDR2 YFSETQ, per germline. Trimming stripped 2 bases from V and 9 bases from J, with 21 bases between. This CDR3 spans 16 amino acids. DNA of the CDR3: TGCGCCAGCAGCTTTAGCATCAGGGGGGCGCTGGCCATTCAGTACTTC. Translating gives CASSFSIRGALAIQYF.

The V and J genes are TRBV5-1 and TRBJ1-1, with a possible D match to TRBD1 (5 bases). Germline CDR1 SGHRS, CDR2 YFSETQ. The CDR3 length is 14 residues. Trimming took off 0 bases at V and 5 bases at J, with 11 bases between the two ends. This CDR3 reads CASSLAGGWTEAFF. CDR3 coding DNA: TGCGCCAGCAGCTTGGCGGGGGGATGGACTGAAGCTTTCTTT.

This clone was seen a few times. The CDR3, as DNA: TGTGCCAGCAGCTTAGGAGGCAGCTGGGGCTACACCTTC. Translated: CASSLGGSWGYTF. The chain employs TRBV7-9 and TRBJ1-2; D is unclear. The CDR3 spans 13 residues. V gave up 1 base and J gave up 8 bases, with 11 bases separating them. Germline V gene sequence: CDR1 SEHNR, CDR2 FQNEAQ (reference sequence).

The genes are TRBV19 and TRBJ2-1, with 7 bases that match TRBD1. The V segment lost 4 bases and the J segment 8 bases; nucleotides outside the gene matches: 8. The CDR3 is 14 amino acids. Per the germline V gene, CDR1 is LNHDA and CDR2 is SQIVND (reference sequence). CDR3 coding DNA: TGTGCCAGTAGTACCCGACAGGGTAGTGATGAGCAGTTCTTC. Protein: CASSTRQGSDEQFF. The entire variable domain, with the rest obtained from reference TRBV19 and TRBJ2-1, is as follows: DGGITQSPKYLFRKEGQNVTLSCEQNLNHDAMYWYRQDPGQGLRLIYYSQIVNDFQKGDIAEGYSVSREKKESFPLTVTSAQKNPTAFYLCASSTRQGSDEQFFGPGTRLTVL.

The chain carries TRBV16 and TRBJ2-1; D might be TRBD1 (5 bases). CDR3 length: 13 amino acids. CDR1 and CDR2 (germline): KGHSY, FQNENV. V was shortened by 4 bases and J by 4 bases, with 8 bases between the two germline ends. The CDR3 loop is CASSPRQYNEQFF. CDR3 nucleotides: TGTGCCAGCAGCCCCCGACAGTACAATGAGCAGTTCTTC.

V gene TRBV4-1 combines with J gene TRBJ2-1; no clear D. Trimming left V 0 bases short and J 7 bases short, with 1 base between. The CDR3 extends over 11 amino acids. Germline V gives CDR1 MGHRA, CDR2 YSYEKL. CDR3 DNA sequence: TGCGCCAGCAGCCAAGAGAATGAGCAGTTCTTC. Protein product: CASSQENEQFF.

This chain links TRBV7-8 with TRBJ2-1; 8 bases align to TRBD2. CDR3 size: 17 residues. V lost 4 bases to trimming and J lost 7 bases; unmatched junction nucleotides: 15. CDR1 is SGHVS and CDR2 is FQNEAQ in the germline V gene. The CDR3 here is CASSSVHAGTSLNEQFF. As DNA, the CDR3 is TGTGCCAGCAGCTCCGTCCACGCCGGGACTAGTTTGAATGAGCAGTTCTTC.

The chain combines TRBV11-2 with TRBJ2-1, with 8 nucleotides matching TRBD1. With 3 bases clipped from V and 9 bases from J, the junction kept 10 bases outside the gene matches. The CDR3 totals 15 residues. The germline CDR1 and CDR2 sequences are SGHAT and FQNNGV. CDR3 loop: CASSFTRGLIFEQFF. DNA for the CDR3: TGTGCCAGCAGCTTCACCAGGGGGCTTATTTTTGAGCAGTTCTTC.